The entry below describes one T cell receptor (beta chain). This specimen belongs to a study of blood T cell repertoires in COVID-19. Assay used: immunoSEQ multiplex PCR; TCRdb lists only in-frame clones, some missing. The repertoire holds around 130,000 clones, with about four fifths as singletons. This clonotype was sampled from a woman aged 55-75 years with acute or convalescent COVID-19. Sequenced sample: peripheral blood.

The CDR3 region has the DNA TGTGCCAGTAATGGGCAGGTGTCCCATGAGCAGTTCTTC. Its translation: CASNGQVSHEQFF. The rearrangement joins TRBV19 to TRBJ2-1; D is unclear. This CDR3 comprises 13 residues. The germline V gene encodes CDR1 LNHDA and CDR2 SQIVND (reference sequence). V gave up 7 bases and J gave up 8 bases, with 15 bases separating them. Variable domain in full (rest from reference TRBV19 and TRBJ2-1): DGGITQSPKYLFRKEGQNVTLSCEQNLNHDAMYWYRQDPGQGLRLIYYSQIVNDFQKGDIAEGYSVSREKKESFPLTVTSAQKNPTAFYLCASNGQVSHEQFFGPGTRLTVL.